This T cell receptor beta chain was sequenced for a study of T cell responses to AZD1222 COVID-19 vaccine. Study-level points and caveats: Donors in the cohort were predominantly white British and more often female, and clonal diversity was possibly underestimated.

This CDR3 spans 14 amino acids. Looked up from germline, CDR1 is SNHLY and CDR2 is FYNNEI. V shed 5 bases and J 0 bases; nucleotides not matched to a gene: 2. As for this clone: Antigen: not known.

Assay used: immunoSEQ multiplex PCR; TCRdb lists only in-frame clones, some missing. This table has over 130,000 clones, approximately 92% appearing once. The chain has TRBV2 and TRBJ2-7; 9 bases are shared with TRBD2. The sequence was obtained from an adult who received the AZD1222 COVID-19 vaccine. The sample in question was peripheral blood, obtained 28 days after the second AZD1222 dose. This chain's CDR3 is CASSSAGGSYEQYF. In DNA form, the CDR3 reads TGTGCCAGCAGTTCAGCGGGAGGCTCCTACGAGCAGTACTTC.